The 19 T cell receptor beta chains presented below share a single source sample, sequenced in a study of cytomegalovirus exposure and HLA in healthy donors. With 60 Vbeta and 13 Jbeta primers, the PCR was carried out. Here immunoSEQ multiplex PCR was the method, and the copy in TCRdb shows in-frame clones only, minus some. This sample has 150,000 to 250,000 clones, with roughly four fifths found just once. Sequencing was performed on PBMCs. All receptors derive from a young man in good health and CMV-seronegative.

The V and J genes are TRBV10-3 and TRBJ2-7; 14 nucleotides agree with TRBD2. Germline V CDR1 and CDR2: ENHRY, SYGVKD. This CDR3 comprises 15 residues. The V segment lost 11 bases and the J segment 0 bases; nucleotides outside the gene matches: 6. CDR3 bases: TGTGCCGCCGGGACTAGCGGGAGCCGCTCCTACGAGCAGTACTTC. Its translation is CAAGTSGSRSYEQYF.

The CDR3 sequence is CASGGIVGQGSTEAFF. CDR3 coding DNA: TGCGCCAGCGGGGGGATCGTGGGGCAGGGAAGCACTGAAGCTTTCTTT. The chain employs TRBV4-1 and TRBJ1-1; D is perhaps TRBD1 (5 bases). Germline CDR1 is MGHRA and CDR2 is YSYEKL. CDR3 length equals 16 residues. Trimming shortened V by 8 bases and J by 4 bases, and 23 bases separated the two germline ends.

The chain is built from TRBV29-1 and TRBJ2-5; D might be TRBD1 (7 bases). CDR1 SQVTM and CDR2 ANQGSEA come from the germline V gene. CDR3 size: 13 residues. V gave up 7 bases and J gave up 5 bases, with 17 bases separating them. In DNA form, the CDR3 reads TGCAGCGCCCGGACTGGAGGGGGCGAGACCCAGTACTTC. Its protein product is CSARTGGGETQYF.

The chain couples TRBV7-3 to TRBJ1-1; TRBD1 matches 7 bases. V dropped 3 bases and J dropped 3; count of bases not matched to a gene: 1. This CDR3 comprises 13 residues. Germline assignment: CDR1 SGHTA and CDR2 FQGTGA. CDR3 nucleotides: TGTGCCAGCAGCTTCGACAGGGACACTGAAGCTTTCTTT. Its protein product is CASSFDRDTEAFF.

This clone was observed a handful of times. The chain uses TRBV9 and TRBJ1-1; D might be TRBD1 (5 bases). The CDR3 is 16 amino acids. Trimming removed 0 bases at V and 1 base at J, with 13 bases between. Germline loops: CDR1 SGDLS, CDR2 YYNGEE. As DNA, the CDR3 is TGTGCCAGCAGCGTAGGGGGCCACTCCAAGAACACTGAAGCTTTCTTT. This codes for CASSVGGHSKNTEAFF.

This clone was seen only a few times. The chain joins TRBV5-1 to TRBJ2-1; 15 positions agree with TRBD2. This CDR3 comprises 15 residues. With V trimmed by 2 bases and J by 7 bases, 1 base remained unmatched. Germline CDR1 reads SGHRS; CDR2 reads YFSETQ. CDR3 protein: CASSFGTSGRNEQFF. The DNA of the CDR3 is TGCGCCAGCAGCTTCGGGACTAGCGGGAGGAATGAGCAGTTCTTC.

This chain links TRBV6-5 with TRBJ2-7; 7 nucleotides line up with TRBD1. The CDR3 runs to 15 residues. The J segment lost 2 bases and the V segment lost 6 bases, leaving 10 bases of the junction unmatched. The germline V gene encodes CDR1 MNHEY and CDR2 SVGAGI. The CDR3 region has the DNA TGTGCCAGCAGCCAACAGGGGATCCTTACCTACGAGCAGTACTTC. This sequence encodes CASSQQGILTYEQYF.

This sequence joins TRBV18 and TRBJ1-1; TRBD1 aligns across 9 bases. The CDR3 consists of 15 residues. J was trimmed by 5 bases and V by 2 bases; bases with no gene match: 6. CDR1 KGHSH and CDR2 LQKENI come from the germline V gene. CDR3 sequence: CASSPNDRGRTEAFF. In DNA, the CDR3 is TGTGCCAGCTCACCAAACGACAGGGGGAGGACTGAAGCTTTCTTT.

This chain links TRBV30 with TRBJ2-5; 10 nucleotides match TRBD2. The CDR3 extends over 14 amino acids. Trimming at V came to 5 bases and at J to 4 bases, leaving 7 bases not matched to a gene. In germline, CDR1 is GTSNPN, CDR2 SVGIG (reference sequence). The CDR3 bases are TGTGCCTGGGACCTAGCGGGAGTGGGAGAGACCCAGTACTTC. Translation gives CAWDLAGVGETQYF.

The chain uses TRBV18 and TRBJ1-2, with no clear D. V dropped 8 bases and J dropped 12 bases, with 7 bases sitting between them. Germline-derived CDR1 and CDR2 are KGHSH and LQKENI. The CDR3 has 8 residues. CDR3 nucleotides: TGTGCCAGCCCCCAGGACACCTTC. This codes for CASPQDTF.

The chain couples TRBV6-1 to TRBJ2-1; 7 bases align to TRBD2. The V segment lost 4 bases and the J segment 8 bases; nucleotides outside the gene matches: 11. The CDR3 length is 15 residues. CDR1 and CDR2 (germline): MNHNS, SASEGT. The DNA of the CDR3 is TGTGCCAGCAGTGTCGAACCCGGGACTATTTATGAGCAGTTCTTC. Encoded protein: CASSVEPGTIYEQFF.

This sequence joins TRBV28 and TRBJ2-1; 9 bases map to TRBD1. The CDR3 is 17 residues long. The germline V gene encodes CDR1 MDHEN and CDR2 SYDVKM. The trim removed 6 bases at V and 2 bases at J, leaving 11 bases unmatched. CDR3 sequence: CASSLLGWTGAYNEQFF. CDR3 bases: TGTGCCAGCAGCCTATTGGGGTGGACAGGGGCCTACAATGAGCAGTTCTTC. Full variable domain (outside the CDR3, taken from reference TRBV28 and TRBJ2-1): DVKVTQSSRYLVKRTGEKVFLECVQDMDHENMFWYRQDPGLGLRLIYFSYDVKMKEKGDIPEGYSVSREKKERFSLILESASTNQTSMYLCASSLLGWTGAYNEQFFGPGTRLTVL.

This chain joins TRBV2 and TRBJ2-3; possible D gene TRBD1, 5 bases. CDR1 and CDR2 from the germline V gene are SNHLY and FYNNEI. V was clipped by 4 bases and J by 2 bases, with 7 bases between them. The length of the CDR3 is 13 residues. CDR3 loop: CASSGQLTDTQYF. As DNA, the CDR3 is TGTGCCAGCAGTGGACAGCTCACAGATACGCAGTATTTT. The complete variable domain, with remaining parts taken from reference TRBV2 and TRBJ2-3, reads EPEVTQTPSHQVTQMGQEVILRCVPISNHLYFYWYRQILGQKVEFLVSFYNNEISEKSEIFDDQFSVERPDGSNFTLKIRSTKLEDSAMYFCASSGQLTDTQYFGPGTRLTVL.

The chain recombines TRBV5-4 with TRBJ2-7; D is unclear. CDR1 and CDR2 (germline): SGHNT, YYREEE (reference sequence). This CDR3 region has 12 residues. Trimming removed 6 bases from V and 10 bases from J, with 17 bases in between. DNA for the CDR3: TGTGCCAGCACCAACGGCGGTCAGAGACAGTACTTC. It translates to CASTNGGQRQYF.

The chain has TRBV28 and TRBJ2-1, with 14 bases identical to TRBD2. The V and J ends lost 6 bases and 12 bases, in that order; junction bases with no gene match: 10. Germline CDR1 reads MDHEN; CDR2 reads SYDVKM. The CDR3 is 15 amino acids. The CDR3 region is CASSRSGTSGRGQFF. The CDR3, as DNA: TGTGCCAGCAGCCGGTCCGGGACTAGCGGGAGAGGGCAGTTCTTC. The full variable domain, in which reference TRBV28 and TRBJ2-1 provide the parts outside the CDR3, is DVKVTQSSRYLVKRTGEKVFLECVQDMDHENMFWYRQDPGLGLRLIYFSYDVKMKEKGDIPEGYSVSREKKERFSLILESASTNQTSMYLCASSRSGTSGRGQFFGPGTRLTVL.

V usage is TRBV5-6 and J usage is TRBJ1-2; 8 positions agree with TRBD1. Germline CDR1 and CDR2: SGHDT and YYEEEE. The V gene end was trimmed by 4 bases and the J gene end by 2 bases; junction bases not matched to a gene: 4. The length of the CDR3 is 14 residues. The CDR3 is CASSRGQENYGYTF. DNA for the CDR3: TGTGCCAGCAGCCGGGGACAGGAGAACTATGGCTACACCTTC.

The chain carries TRBV2 and TRBJ2-7; D is possibly TRBD2 (6 bases). V lost 0 bases, J lost 5 bases, and 17 bases lay in between. Germline V lookup: CDR1 SNHLY, CDR2 FYNNEI. The CDR3 is 16 residues long. As DNA, the CDR3 is TGTGCCAGCAGTGAAGCGCGGGGTAGGCCGGAGAACGAGCAGTACTTC. It encodes CASSEARGRPENEQYF.

This rearrangement joins TRBV7-9 to TRBJ2-1; D is unresolved. V dropped 8 bases and J dropped 8 bases, with 10 bases sitting between them. This CDR3 has 11 amino acids. Germline CDR1 SEHNR, CDR2 FQNEAQ (reference sequence). The CDR3 DNA is TGTGCCAGCGAGAAAAACCATGAGCAGTTCTTC. Translating gives CASEKNHEQFF.

The rearrangement joins TRBV7-8 to TRBJ2-7, with TRBD1 identical over 8 bases. Germline trimming cut 0 bases from V and 3 bases from J; bases unmatched to any gene: 4. The germline V gene encodes CDR1 SGHVS and CDR2 FQNEAQ. CDR3 length: 15 amino acids. CDR3 DNA: TGTGCCAGCAGCTTAGCCCGACAGGGGTACTACGAGCAGTACTTC. It yields the protein CASSLARQGYYEQYF.